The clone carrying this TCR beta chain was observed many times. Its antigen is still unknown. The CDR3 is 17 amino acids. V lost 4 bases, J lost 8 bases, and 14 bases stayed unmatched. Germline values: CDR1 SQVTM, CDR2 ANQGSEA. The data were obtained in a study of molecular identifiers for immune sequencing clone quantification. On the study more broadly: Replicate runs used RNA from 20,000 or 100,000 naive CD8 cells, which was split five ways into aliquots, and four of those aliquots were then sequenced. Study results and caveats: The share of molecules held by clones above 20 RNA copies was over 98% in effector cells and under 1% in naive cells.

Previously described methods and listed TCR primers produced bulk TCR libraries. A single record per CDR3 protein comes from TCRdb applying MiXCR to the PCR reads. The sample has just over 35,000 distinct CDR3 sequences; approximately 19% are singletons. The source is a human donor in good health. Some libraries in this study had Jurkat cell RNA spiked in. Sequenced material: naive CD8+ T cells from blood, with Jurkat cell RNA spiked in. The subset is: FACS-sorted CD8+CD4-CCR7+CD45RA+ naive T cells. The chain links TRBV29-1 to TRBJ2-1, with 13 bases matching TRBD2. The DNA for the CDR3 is TGCAGCGTTGCAGGACTAGCGGGAGAAAAGGTGGGCGATGAGCAGTTCTTC. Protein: CSVAGLAGEKVGDEQFF.